Given below is one TCR beta chain in context. CDR1 SGHTA and CDR2 FQGNSA come from the germline V gene. Losses at the gene ends were 6 bases for V and 2 bases for J; bases not matched to a gene: 9. There are 17 residues in the CDR3. Per the study methods: Quantification of nucleated cells was approximated via reference gene primer amplification. The method was immunoSEQ multiplex PCR; TCRdb's version includes in-frame clones alone and lacks a portion of them. For V, J and clone size, that table is used; D and trimming come from the DNA. Among fewer than 350,000 clones listed, around 84% were seen once. These data are taken from a study of blood T cell repertoires in COVID-19. At the level of the study: Donors in the United States, Italy and Spain gave samples during acute or convalescent COVID-19.

The study assigned cohorts using participant-reported clinical history. The rearrangement uses TRBV7-2 and TRBJ1-6; 8 nucleotides line up with TRBD1. The sample was PBMCs or T cells enriched from blood (not recorded which). This TCR derives from a woman under 40 who had been exposed to COVID-19. CDR3 region: CASSLGQGVTYNSPLHF. CDR3 DNA: TGTGCCAGCAGTCTCGGACAGGGCGTCACCTATAATTCACCCCTCCACTTT.